This paragraph covers one T cell receptor (beta chain) sequence. The antigen is unknown. Assay used: immunoSEQ multiplex PCR; TCRdb lists only in-frame clones, some missing. The sample contains roughly 130,000 clones, about 91% of which appear only once. The data originate from a study of T cell responses to AZD1222 COVID-19 vaccine. Study conclusions and caveats: The CD4 TCRs associated with vaccination extended across spike and predominated at 160-218 and 743-854. At baseline, seropositivity was found in only a handful of AZD1222 recipients. Nearly half of spike-specific TCRs reportedly go after variant regions that carry no mutations. Most donors were white British and more were female, and clonal diversity was possibly underestimated.

CDR3 length: 18 amino acids. After removal of 1 base from V and 0 bases from J, the junction contained 9 bases not matched to a gene. Germline CDR1 and CDR2: MGHRA and YSYEKL. The J gene is TRBJ1-5, the V gene TRBV4-1; 7 nucleotides match TRBD1. This receptor was obtained from an adult in good health. The input for sequencing was peripheral blood, taken on day 0 of AZD1222 vaccination. The CDR3 loop reads CASSQGVQGINSNQPQHF. The CDR3 nucleotides read TGCGCCAGCAGCCAAGGGGTACAGGGGATTAATAGCAATCAGCCCCAGCATTTT.